These 18 T cell receptor beta chains were sequenced from one sample in a study of blood T cell repertoires in COVID-19. The repertoire was sequenced with immunoSEQ multiplex PCR; TCRdb's copy has only in-frame clones and lacks some. The sample has some 97,000 clones; around four fifths are singletons. The sequencing input was peripheral blood. These receptors were obtained from a man in his 70s with active or convalescent COVID-19.

The chain employs TRBV28 and TRBJ2-1; 11 bases map to TRBD2. Germline loops: CDR1 MDHEN, CDR2 SYDVKM. V lost 7 bases to trimming and J lost 4 bases; unmatched junction nucleotides: 12. The CDR3 sequence is 17 residues long. CDR3 sequence (DNA): TGTGCCAGCATTGAATCCGGGACTAGCGGAGCGTACAATGAGCAGTTCTTC. It translates to CASIESGTSGAYNEQFF.

The chain uses TRBV7-3 and TRBJ1-1, with D possibly being TRBD1 (5 bases). Germline values: CDR1 SGHTA, CDR2 FQGTGA. The CDR3 is made up of 13 amino acids. V shed 5 bases and J shed 1 base, with 8 bases lying between them. This CDR3 is CASSPGGNTEAFF. The CDR3 region has the DNA TGTGCCAGCAGCCCCGGGGGGAACACTGAAGCTTTCTTT.

CDR3 loop: CASSLVGGQPGYTF. The DNA for the CDR3 is TGTGCCAGCAGCTTAGTGGGGGGTCAGCCCGGCTACACCTTC. The V call is TRBV7-2, the J call TRBJ1-2; D might be TRBD1 (5 bases). This CDR3 has 14 residues. Trimming cost V 1 base and J 8 bases, with 14 bases left between them. The V gene's germline CDR1 is SGHTA and CDR2 FQGNSA.

This chain connects TRBV11-3 to TRBJ2-3; 14 bases are a match to TRBD2. The ends lost 6 bases at V and 1 base at J; junction bases unmatched: 6. This CDR3 has 17 amino acids. Germline CDR1 and CDR2: SGHNT and YENEEA. The CDR3 protein is CASSSGLAGVGTDTQYF. In nucleotides, the CDR3 is TGTGCCAGCAGTTCGGGACTAGCGGGAGTCGGCACAGATACGCAGTATTTT.

The sample holds a few counts of this clone. CDR3 coding DNA: TGTGCCAGCAGCCCAGGGGGGCGAAAAAACATTCAGTACTTC. It codes for CASSPGGRKNIQYF. The chain couples TRBV7-2 to TRBJ2-4, with TRBD1 as a possible D gene (7 bases). Germline CDR1 SGHTA, CDR2 FQGNSA. The CDR3 extends over 14 amino acids. V was shortened by 5 bases and J by 4 bases, with 12 bases between the two germline ends.

The chain combines TRBV19 with TRBJ1-1; 7 bases fit TRBD1. Germline V gene data show CDR1 as LNHDA and CDR2 as SQIVND (reference sequence). Trimming at V came to 1 base and at J to 2 bases, leaving 7 bases not matched to a gene. The CDR3 length is 16 residues. Here the CDR3 reads CASSIGLQGINTEAFF. The CDR3 nucleotides are TGTGCCAGTAGTATAGGTTTACAGGGGATCAACACTGAAGCTTTCTTT.

The chain uses TRBV30 and TRBJ1-3; maybe TRBD1 (6 bases). There are 15 residues in the CDR3. Trimming removed 5 bases from V and 0 bases from J, with 14 bases in between. Germline-derived CDR1 and CDR2 are GTSNPN and SVGIG (reference sequence). The DNA for the CDR3 is TGTGCCTGGGGTCCTGGGACACGCTCTGGAAACACCATATATTTT. Translating gives CAWGPGTRSGNTIYF.

CDR3 bases: TGCGCCAGCAGCCAAGAAGGGGATCTGAGCATTCAGTACTTC. It encodes CASSQEGDLSIQYF. The chain is built from TRBV4-3 and TRBJ2-4; tentatively, D is TRBD1 (5 bases). The V gene's germline CDR1 is LGHNA and CDR2 YSLEER. V was clipped by 0 bases and J by 9 bases, with 12 bases between them. CDR3 length equals 14 residues.

This clone was recorded once. The V call is TRBV6-5, the J call TRBJ2-1; 11 bases agree with TRBD2. The germline gives CDR1 MNHEY, CDR2 SVGAGI. The CDR3 length is 15 residues. Trimming at V came to 6 bases and at J to 9 bases, leaving 10 bases not matched to a gene. CDR3: CASSISGGARSEQFF. In nucleotides, the CDR3 is TGTGCCAGCAGCATTAGCGGGGGGGCCCGGAGTGAGCAGTTCTTC.

V usage is TRBV6-2 or TRBV6-3 and J usage is TRBJ1-5, with a weak D call TRBD1 (6 bases). This CDR3 region has 16 residues. V was trimmed by 0 bases and J by 0 bases, leaving 9 bases between them. Germline V gene lookup returns CDR1 MNHEY and CDR2 SVGEGT. The CDR3 spells CASSYSQGTSNQPQHF. The CDR3 coding sequence is TGTGCCAGCAGTTACTCACAGGGCACTAGCAATCAGCCCCAGCATTTT.

The chain is built from TRBV25-1 and TRBJ1-5, with 8 bases lining up with TRBD1. Germline V gene lookup returns CDR1 MGHDK and CDR2 SYGVNS. V lost 7 bases to trimming and J lost 4 bases; unmatched junction nucleotides: 9. This CDR3 region has 15 residues. DNA for the CDR3: TGTGCCAGCACCGCAGGGGGCGAGGGTAATCAGCCCCAGCATTTT. Translating it yields CASTAGGEGNQPQHF.

The chain uses TRBV28 and TRBJ1-5; D is undetermined. Germline loops: CDR1 MDHEN, CDR2 SYDVKM. The CDR3 covers 14 residues. V was shortened by 6 bases and J by 4 bases, with 13 bases between the two germline ends. The CDR3 region has the DNA TGTGCCAGCAGCTTGGCCCCTTGGAATCAGCCCCAGCATTTT. Amino acids: CASSLAPWNQPQHF.

J is TRBJ2-7 and V is TRBV9; 9 bases align to TRBD1. V was pared by 3 bases and J by 4 bases, with 8 bases of the junction left unmatched. CDR1 SGDLS and CDR2 YYNGEE come from the germline V gene. The CDR3 runs to 15 residues. CDR3 DNA: TGTGCCAGCAGCGGTGGGCCGGGACAGGGATACGAGCAGTACTTC. Its protein product is CASSGGPGQGYEQYF.

The V call is TRBV4-1, the J call TRBJ1-6; 8 nucleotides align to TRBD1. The CDR3 covers 16 residues. Germline CDR1 and CDR2: MGHRA and YSYEKL. V shed 0 bases, J shed 9 bases, and the junction held 7 bases outside the gene matches. DNA of the CDR3: TGCGCCAGCAGCCAAGATCGGGGGACAGGCGGTTCACCCCTCCACTTT. This sequence encodes CASSQDRGTGGSPLHF.

J is TRBJ1-4 and V is TRBV7-2; D uncertain. CDR3 length: 15 residues. CDR1 and CDR2 (germline): SGHTA, FQGNSA. Trimming removed 5 bases at V and 4 bases at J, with 14 bases between. This CDR3 is CASSHSGKDNEKLFF. CDR3 nucleotide sequence: TGTGCCAGCAGCCACTCGGGTAAAGATAATGAAAAACTGTTTTTT.

The chain joins TRBV19 to TRBJ2-1; TRBD2 matches at 8 bases. The germline V gene has CDR1 LNHDA and CDR2 SQIVND (reference sequence). Trimming cost V 3 bases and J 0 bases; bases outside gene matches: 1. This CDR3 has 15 amino acids. CDR3 nucleotides: TGTGCCAGTAGTATCGGGGGGGGCTCCTACAATGAGCAGTTCTTC. This gives the protein CASSIGGGSYNEQFF.

This chain connects TRBV18 to TRBJ2-1, with a weak D call TRBD1 (6 bases). V dropped 6 bases and J dropped 2 bases, with 17 bases sitting between them. This CDR3 comprises 16 residues. CDR1 and CDR2 (germline): KGHSH, LQKENI. The CDR3 nucleotides read TGTGCCAGCTCCCGACAGGCCTTACAAACCTACAATGAGCAGTTCTTC. Protein sequence: CASSRQALQTYNEQFF. The entire variable domain, with the rest obtained from reference TRBV18 and TRBJ2-1, is as follows: NAGVMQNPRHLVRRRGQEARLRCSPMKGHSHVYWYRQLPEEGLKFMVYLQKENIIDESGMPKERFSAEFPKEGPSILRIQQVVRGDSAAYFCASSRQALQTYNEQFFGPGTRLTVL.

The chain employs TRBV11-2 and TRBJ2-1; 7 bases align to TRBD2. The CDR3 contains 16 residues. With V trimmed by 1 base and J by 6 bases, 9 bases remained unmatched. Germline V gene sequence: CDR1 SGHAT, CDR2 FQNNGV. The DNA for the CDR3 is TGTGCCAGCAGCTTAGGTCTGGCGGGAGTAATCAATGAGCAGTTCTTC. Its translation: CASSLGLAGVINEQFF.